Listed here is a single TCR beta chain. Its antigen remains unidentified. These data originate in a study of blood T cells in healthy people across ages. The study's findings and limits: Estimates drawn from one million T cells were deemed to understate diversity. In older individuals, TCR beta diversity per million T cells was lower, falling roughly linearly with age.

With a J-beta primer mix and a sample-barcoded 5' primer, a second PCR ran roughly 6 to 11 cycles. Each TCR beta cDNA got a 12-nucleotide random molecular identifier. TCRdb called the 5' RACE reads again in MiXCR, with one record for every CDR3 protein. The sample includes 700,000 to 950,000 distinct CDR3 sequences, 55% to 75% of them seen just once. Total RNA, at least 5.5 micrograms per sample, was extracted from PBMCs. CDR1 SGHRS and CDR2 YFSETQ come from the germline V gene. The junction had 7 bases not matched to a gene; V was cut back by 2 bases and J by 1 base. CDR3 length: 17 residues. The sample was blood. The V call is TRBV5-1, the J call TRBJ2-3, with 10 bases identical to TRBD2. This clonotype was sampled from a young man in good health. Here the CDR3 DNA reads TGCGCCAGCAGCTTCAAGCGGGAGGGCCAGCGCACAGATACGCAGTATTTT. Translating gives CASSFKREGQRTDTQYF.